This is a list of T cell receptor beta chains from one sample in a study of beta chain features in type 1 diabetes. Sequenced by immunoSEQ multiplex PCR; TCRdb stores in-frame clones only, minus some. The data contain about half a million clones, approximately 10% of them singletons. Sequencing was done on a sample of naive CD4+ T cells from blood. Source of these receptors: a woman aged 18-30 years in good health. Each CDR3 is given with its conserved first and last residue. D genes are given only for firm matches. Only some rows state a clone size, as once, few, many or a class for expanded clones.

abundance: .
j_gene: TRBJ2-1
d_gene: TRBD1
v_gene: TRBV9
CDR3nt: TGTGCCAGCCGGGACAGGGGGAAAGACAATGAGCAGTTCTTC
CDR3aa: CASRDRGKDNEQFF

abundance: few
j_gene: TRBJ2-5
d_gene: .
v_gene: TRBV4-1
CDR3nt: TGCGCCAGCAGCCAAGATGTCACTAGACCAGAGACCCAGTACTTC
CDR3aa: CASSQDVTRPETQYF

abundance: few
j_gene: TRBJ1-6
d_gene: .
v_gene: TRBV7-9
CDR3nt: TGTGCCAGCGCCTCCGGGGGACCTTCACCCCTCCACTTT
CDR3aa: CASASGGPSPLHF

abundance: .
j_gene: TRBJ1-4
d_gene: .
v_gene: TRBV27
CDR3nt: TGTGCCAGCAAGGGTTGGGGGGCTGAAAAACTGTTTTTT
CDR3aa: CASKGWGAEKLFF

abundance: .
j_gene: TRBJ2-7
d_gene: .
v_gene: TRBV6-5
CDR3nt: TGTGCCAGCACCTCGTTTGGGGCCGGAGGCTACGAGCAGTACTTC
CDR3aa: CASTSFGAGGYEQYF

abundance: .
j_gene: TRBJ2-5
d_gene: TRBD1
v_gene: TRBV5-1
CDR3nt: TGCGCCAGCAGCTTGGCCGGATCAGGGGGCGCGGAGACCCAGTACTTC
CDR3aa: CASSLAGSGGAETQYF

abundance: few
j_gene: TRBJ2-1
d_gene: .
v_gene: TRBV11-3
CDR3nt: TGTGCCAGCAGCTTACGACGGATTAATGAGCAGTTCTTC
CDR3aa: CASSLRRINEQFF

abundance: .
j_gene: TRBJ1-1
d_gene: .
v_gene: TRBV2
CDR3nt: TGTGCCAGCAGTGAACGACAGGTGCAAGGACCTGAAGCTTTCTTT
CDR3aa: CASSERQVQGPEAFF

abundance: few
j_gene: TRBJ1-5
d_gene: .
v_gene: TRBV29-1
CDR3nt: TGCAGCGTTTTCCGTAATCGCAGGACTAGCAATCAGCCCCAGCATTTT
CDR3aa: CSVFRNRRTSNQPQHF

abundance: .
j_gene: TRBJ2-1
d_gene: TRBD1
v_gene: TRBV9
CDR3nt: TGTGCCAGCAGCGGGGGACAGGGGAACTACAATGAGCAGTTCTTC
CDR3aa: CASSGGQGNYNEQFF

abundance: few
j_gene: TRBJ2-3
d_gene: TRBD2
v_gene: TRBV7-2
CDR3nt: TGTGCCAGCAGCTTAGTAGTGGCGGGAGGAGATACGCAGTATTTT
CDR3aa: CASSLVVAGGDTQYF

abundance: .
j_gene: TRBJ2-5
d_gene: .
v_gene: TRBV29-1
CDR3nt: TGCAGCGGGGAGGTGTACCAAGAGACCCAGTACTTC
CDR3aa: CSGEVYQETQYF

abundance: .
j_gene: TRBJ2-1
d_gene: TRBD1
v_gene: TRBV5-4
CDR3nt: TGTGCCAGCAGCTACAGGGGGCAGGATGAGCAGTTCTTC
CDR3aa: CASSYRGQDEQFF

abundance: few
j_gene: TRBJ2-5
d_gene: .
v_gene: TRBV5-6
CDR3nt: TGTGCCAGCAGCTCAAGTAGTAGCGCCGGGGAGACCCAGTACTTC
CDR3aa: CASSSSSSAGETQYF

abundance: .
j_gene: TRBJ2-1
d_gene: .
v_gene: TRBV7-3
CDR3nt: TGTGCCAGCAGGTCGGACTCGAGCTCCTACAATGAGCAGTTCTTC
CDR3aa: CASRSDSSSYNEQFF

abundance: .
j_gene: TRBJ1-1
d_gene: .
v_gene: TRBV27
CDR3nt: TGTGCCAGCAGTTTCGGCCGGCACACTGAAGCTTTCTTT
CDR3aa: CASSFGRHTEAFF

abundance: .
j_gene: TRBJ1-5
d_gene: .
v_gene: TRBV30
CDR3nt: TGTGCCTGGAGTGGGGGGAATCAGCCCCAGCATTTT
CDR3aa: CAWSGGNQPQHF

abundance: few
j_gene: TRBJ2-1
d_gene: .
v_gene: TRBV7-2
CDR3nt: TGTGCCAGCAGCTTAGTTCTTGGCAGGGGAAACAATGAGCAGTTCTTC
CDR3aa: CASSLVLGRGNNEQFF

abundance: few
j_gene: TRBJ2-3
d_gene: TRBD2
v_gene: TRBV9
CDR3nt: TGTGCCAGCAGCGTAGGGGGCCTAGCGGGAGGCACAGATACGCAGTATTTT
CDR3aa: CASSVGGLAGGTDTQYF

abundance: .
j_gene: TRBJ2-1
d_gene: .
v_gene: TRBV20-1
CDR3nt: TGCAGTGCTAGAGAAGACAATGAGCAGTTCTTC
CDR3aa: CSAREDNEQFF

abundance: few
j_gene: TRBJ1-1
d_gene: TRBD1
v_gene: TRBV4-3
CDR3nt: TGCGCCAGCAGCCGGGACAGATTCGTCACTGAAGCTTTCTTT
CDR3aa: CASSRDRFVTEAFF

abundance: .
j_gene: TRBJ2-1
d_gene: .
v_gene: TRBV23-1
CDR3nt: TGCGCCAGCAGTCACCAAACACTCCAAAGGCGTTCGGAGAAGCAGTTCTTC
CDR3aa: CASSHQTLQRRSEKQFF

abundance: many
j_gene: TRBJ1-2
d_gene: .
v_gene: TRBV9
CDR3nt: TGTGCCAGCAGCGTAGTGCTTCGGGACGGCCGAGGCGATAACTATGGCTACACCTTC
CDR3aa: CASSVVLRDGRGDNYGYTF

abundance: few
j_gene: TRBJ2-7
d_gene: TRBD1
v_gene: TRBV13
CDR3nt: TGTGCCAGCAGCTTAGTACAGGGGAGCTACGAGCAGTACTTC
CDR3aa: CASSLVQGSYEQYF

abundance: .
j_gene: TRBJ2-1
d_gene: .
v_gene: TRBV27
CDR3nt: TGTGCCAGCAGATCCAGGGTTGATGAGCAGTTCTTC
CDR3aa: CASRSRVDEQFF

abundance: few
j_gene: TRBJ1-2
d_gene: .
v_gene: TRBV7-9
CDR3nt: TGTGCCAGCAGCTTATCCGGCACCGACTCCTATGGCTACACCTTC
CDR3aa: CASSLSGTDSYGYTF

abundance: .
j_gene: TRBJ2-3
d_gene: TRBD1
v_gene: TRBV7-7
CDR3nt: TGTGCCAGCAGCCAGACAGGGGGCGGAGATACGCAGTATTTT
CDR3aa: CASSQTGGGDTQYF

abundance: few
j_gene: TRBJ2-1
d_gene: TRBD2
v_gene: TRBV9
CDR3nt: TGTGCCAGCAGCGTAGTAGCGGGAGGGTACAATGAGCAGTTCTTC
CDR3aa: CASSVVAGGYNEQFF

abundance: few
j_gene: TRBJ1-1
d_gene: .
v_gene: TRBV30
CDR3nt: TGTGCCTGGAGTGTCGGAGGGAAGGTGCCTGAAGCTTTCTTT
CDR3aa: CAWSVGGKVPEAFF

abundance: few
j_gene: TRBJ2-7
d_gene: .
v_gene: TRBV7-2
CDR3nt: TGTGCCAGCAGCCCTGACAACTCCTACGAGCAGTACTTC
CDR3aa: CASSPDNSYEQYF